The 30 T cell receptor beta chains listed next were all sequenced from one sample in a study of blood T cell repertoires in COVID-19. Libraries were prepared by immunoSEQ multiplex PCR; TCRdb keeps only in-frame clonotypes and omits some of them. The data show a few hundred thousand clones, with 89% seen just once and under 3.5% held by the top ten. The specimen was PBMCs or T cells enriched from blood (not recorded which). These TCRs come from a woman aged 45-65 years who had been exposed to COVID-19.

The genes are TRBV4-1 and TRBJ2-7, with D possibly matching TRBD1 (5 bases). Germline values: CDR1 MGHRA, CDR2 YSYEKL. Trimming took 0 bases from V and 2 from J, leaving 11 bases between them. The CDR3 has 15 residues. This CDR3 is CASSQDQGRTYEQYF. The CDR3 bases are TGCGCCAGCAGCCAAGATCAGGGTAGGACCTACGAGCAGTACTTC.

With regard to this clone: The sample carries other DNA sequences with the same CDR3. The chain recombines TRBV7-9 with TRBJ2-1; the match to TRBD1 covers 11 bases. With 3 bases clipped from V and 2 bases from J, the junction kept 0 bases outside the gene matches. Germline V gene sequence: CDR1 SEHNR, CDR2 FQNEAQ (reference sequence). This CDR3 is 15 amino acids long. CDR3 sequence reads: CASSLGQGAYNEQFF. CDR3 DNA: TGTGCCAGCAGCTTGGGACAGGGGGCCTACAATGAGCAGTTCTTC.

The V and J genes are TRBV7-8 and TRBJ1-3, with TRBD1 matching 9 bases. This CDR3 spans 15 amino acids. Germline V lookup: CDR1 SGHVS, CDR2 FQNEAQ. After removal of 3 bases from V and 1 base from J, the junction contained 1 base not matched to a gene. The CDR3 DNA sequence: TGTGCCAGCAGCTTGGACAGGGGTTCTGGAAACACCATATATTTT. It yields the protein CASSLDRGSGNTIYF.

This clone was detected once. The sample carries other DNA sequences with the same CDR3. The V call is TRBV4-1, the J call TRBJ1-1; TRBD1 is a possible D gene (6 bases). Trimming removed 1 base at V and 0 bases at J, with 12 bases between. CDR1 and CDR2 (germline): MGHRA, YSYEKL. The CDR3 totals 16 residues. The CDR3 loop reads CASSQGQGRMNTEAFF. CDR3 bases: TGCGCCAGCAGCCAAGGGCAGGGGCGTATGAACACTGAAGCTTTCTTT.

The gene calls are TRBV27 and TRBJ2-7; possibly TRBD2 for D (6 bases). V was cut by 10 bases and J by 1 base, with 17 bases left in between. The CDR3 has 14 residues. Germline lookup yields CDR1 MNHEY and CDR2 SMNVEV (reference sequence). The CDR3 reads CANPRERTSYEQYF. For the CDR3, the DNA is TGTGCCAACCCCCGGGAGAGGACATCCTACGAGCAGTACTTC.

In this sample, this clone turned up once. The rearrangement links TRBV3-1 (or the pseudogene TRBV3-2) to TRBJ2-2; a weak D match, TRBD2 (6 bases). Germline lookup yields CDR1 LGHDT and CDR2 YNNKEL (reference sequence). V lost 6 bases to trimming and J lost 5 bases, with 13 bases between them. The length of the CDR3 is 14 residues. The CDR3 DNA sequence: TGTGCCAGCAGGACTGTCGGGGGAACCGGGGAGCTGTTTTTT. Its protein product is CASRTVGGTGELFF.

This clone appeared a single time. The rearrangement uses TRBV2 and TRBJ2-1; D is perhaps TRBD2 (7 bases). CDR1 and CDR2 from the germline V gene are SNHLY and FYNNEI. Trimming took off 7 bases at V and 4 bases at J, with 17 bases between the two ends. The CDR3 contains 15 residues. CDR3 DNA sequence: TGTGCCAGCACCTGGGGGGGGGCCGATTACAATGAGCAGTTCTTC. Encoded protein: CASTWGGADYNEQFF.

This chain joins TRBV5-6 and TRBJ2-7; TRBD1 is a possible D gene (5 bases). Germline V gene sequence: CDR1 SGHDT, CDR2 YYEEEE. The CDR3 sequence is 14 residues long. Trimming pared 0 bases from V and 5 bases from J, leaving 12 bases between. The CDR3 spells CASSLGQYYNEQYF. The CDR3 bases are TGTGCCAGCAGCTTGGGACAGTACTACAACGAGCAGTACTTC.

This CDR3 is CASSRTGAAYEQYF. The CDR3 region has the DNA TGTGCCAGCAGTCGGACAGGGGCCGCCTACGAGCAGTACTTC. The chain carries TRBV6-6 and TRBJ2-7; 9 bases fit TRBD1. CDR3 length: 14 amino acids. V trimming: 5 bases; J trimming: 2 bases; junction bases outside the gene matches: 4. Germline CDR1 and CDR2: MNHNY and SVGAGI (reference sequence).

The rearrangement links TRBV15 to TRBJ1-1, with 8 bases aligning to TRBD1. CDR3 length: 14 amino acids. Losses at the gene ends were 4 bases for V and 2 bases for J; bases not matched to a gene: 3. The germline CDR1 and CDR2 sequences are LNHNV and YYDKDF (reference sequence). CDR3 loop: CATSKGQGNTEAFF. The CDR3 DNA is TGTGCCACCAGCAAAGGACAGGGAAACACTGAAGCTTTCTTT.

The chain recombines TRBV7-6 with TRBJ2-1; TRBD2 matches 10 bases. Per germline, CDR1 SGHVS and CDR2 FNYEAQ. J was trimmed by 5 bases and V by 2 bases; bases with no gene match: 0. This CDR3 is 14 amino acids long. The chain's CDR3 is CASSLLAGDNEQFF. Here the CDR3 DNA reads TGTGCCAGCAGCTTACTAGCGGGGGACAATGAGCAGTTCTTC.

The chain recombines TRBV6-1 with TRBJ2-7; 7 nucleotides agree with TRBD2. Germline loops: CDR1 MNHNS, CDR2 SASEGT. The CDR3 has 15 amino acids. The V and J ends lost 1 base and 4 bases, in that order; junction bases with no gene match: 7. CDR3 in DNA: TGTGCCAGCAGTGAAGAATGGGGGGGTTGGTACGAGCAGTACTTC. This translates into CASSEEWGGWYEQYF.

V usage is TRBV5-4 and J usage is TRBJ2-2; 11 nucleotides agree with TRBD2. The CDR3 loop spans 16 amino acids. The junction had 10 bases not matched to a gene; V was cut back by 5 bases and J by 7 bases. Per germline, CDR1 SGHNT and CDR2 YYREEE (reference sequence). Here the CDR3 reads CASRNSGGAIIGELFF. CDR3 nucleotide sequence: TGTGCCAGCAGGAATAGCGGGGGGGCCATTATCGGGGAGCTGTTTTTT.

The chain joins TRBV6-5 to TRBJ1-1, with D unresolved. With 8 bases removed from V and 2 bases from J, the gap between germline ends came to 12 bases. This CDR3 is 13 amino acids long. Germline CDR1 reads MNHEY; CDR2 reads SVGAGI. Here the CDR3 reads CASGFRRNTEAFF. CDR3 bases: TGTGCCAGCGGTTTCAGGCGAAACACTGAAGCTTTCTTT.

CDR3 bases: TGTGCCAGCAGCCAGGTCCCGGGACAGGTTGGGGATAGCAATCAGCCCCAGCATTTT. Its protein product is CASSQVPGQVGDSNQPQHF. The rearrangement links TRBV16 to TRBJ1-5; 8 positions agree with TRBD1. This CDR3 has 19 amino acids. V was pared by 3 bases and J by 0 bases, with 13 bases of the junction left unmatched. Germline CDR1 and CDR2: KGHSY and FQNENV.

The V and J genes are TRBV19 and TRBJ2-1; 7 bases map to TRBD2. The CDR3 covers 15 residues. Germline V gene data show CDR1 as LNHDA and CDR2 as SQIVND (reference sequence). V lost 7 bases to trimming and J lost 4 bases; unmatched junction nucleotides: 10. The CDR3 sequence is CASTTDQGGYNEQFF. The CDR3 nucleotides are TGTGCCAGTACTACCGACCAGGGAGGGTACAATGAGCAGTTCTTC.

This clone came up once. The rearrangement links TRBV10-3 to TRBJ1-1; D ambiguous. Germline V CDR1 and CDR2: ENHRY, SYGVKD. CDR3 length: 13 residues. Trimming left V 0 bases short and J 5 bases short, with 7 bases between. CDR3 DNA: TGTGCCATCAGTGAGTCGCCGAGTACTGAAGCTTTCTTT. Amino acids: CAISESPSTEAFF.

The CDR3 DNA follows: TGTGCCAGCAGCGATCGGACAGGGCGCACTGAAGCTTTCTTT. This gives the protein CASSDRTGRTEAFF. This chain connects TRBV4-2 to TRBJ1-1; 8 bases align to TRBD1. This CDR3 spans 14 amino acids. Germline V gene lookup returns CDR1 LGHNA and CDR2 YNFKEQ. V was clipped by 5 bases and J by 4 bases; unmatched bases: 6.

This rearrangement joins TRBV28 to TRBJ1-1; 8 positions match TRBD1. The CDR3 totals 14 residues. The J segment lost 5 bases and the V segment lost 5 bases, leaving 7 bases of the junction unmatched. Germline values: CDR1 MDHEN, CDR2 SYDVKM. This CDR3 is CASSRGQGYTEAFF. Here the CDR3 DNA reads TGTGCCAGCAGTCGTGGACAGGGATATACTGAAGCTTTCTTT.

CDR3 protein: CASSQDAGGRNTEAFF. For the CDR3, the DNA is TGTGCCAGCAGCCAAGACGCGGGGGGACGGAACACTGAAGCTTTCTTT. The V call is TRBV3-1 (or the pseudogene TRBV3-2), the J call TRBJ1-1; perhaps TRBD1 as D (5 bases). V dropped 0 bases and J dropped 1 base, with 12 bases sitting between them. This CDR3 has 16 residues. Germline V gene lookup returns CDR1 LGHDT and CDR2 YNNKEL (reference sequence).

CDR3 in DNA: TGTGCCAGCAGTCTACTAGATCCGGACAGGGGAGCTAACTATGGCTACACCTTC. Its protein product is CASSLLDPDRGANYGYTF. The rearrangement links TRBV6-6 to TRBJ1-2; 9 bases agree with TRBD1. With 5 bases clipped from V and 0 bases from J, the junction kept 13 bases outside the gene matches. This CDR3 is 18 amino acids long. Germline V lookup: CDR1 MNHNY, CDR2 SVGAGI (reference sequence).

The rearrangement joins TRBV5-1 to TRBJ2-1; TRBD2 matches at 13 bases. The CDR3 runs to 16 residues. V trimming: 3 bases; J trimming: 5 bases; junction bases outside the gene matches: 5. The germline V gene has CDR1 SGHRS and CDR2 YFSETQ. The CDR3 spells CASSSLGTSGDNEQFF. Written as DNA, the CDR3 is TGCGCCAGCAGCTCGCTCGGGACTAGCGGGGACAATGAGCAGTTCTTC. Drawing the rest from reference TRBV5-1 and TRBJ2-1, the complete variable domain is KAGVTQTPRYLIKTRGQQVTLSCSPISGHRSVSWYQQTPGQGLQFLFEYFSETQRNKGNFPGRFSGRQFSNSRSEMNVSTLELGDSALYLCASSSLGTSGDNEQFFGPGTRLTVL.

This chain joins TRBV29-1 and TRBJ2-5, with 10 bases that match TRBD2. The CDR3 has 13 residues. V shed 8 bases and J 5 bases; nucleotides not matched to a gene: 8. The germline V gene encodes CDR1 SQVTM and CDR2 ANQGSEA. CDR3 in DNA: TGCAGCTCCAGGGTAGCGGGGGGCGAGACCCAGTACTTC. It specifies CSSRVAGGETQYF.

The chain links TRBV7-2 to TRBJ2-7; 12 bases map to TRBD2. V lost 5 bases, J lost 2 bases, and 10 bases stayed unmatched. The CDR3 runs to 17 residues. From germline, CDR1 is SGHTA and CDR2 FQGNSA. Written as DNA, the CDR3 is TGTGCCAGCAGCCCTAAGACCACTAGCGGGGGGCCCTACGAGCAGTACTTC. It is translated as CASSPKTTSGGPYEQYF. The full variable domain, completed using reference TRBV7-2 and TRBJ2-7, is GAGVSQSPSNKVTEKGKDVELRCDPISGHTALYWYRQSLGQGLEFLIYFQGNSAPDKSGLPSDRFSAERTGGSVSTLTIQRTQQEDSAVYLCASSPKTTSGGPYEQYFGPGTRLTVT.

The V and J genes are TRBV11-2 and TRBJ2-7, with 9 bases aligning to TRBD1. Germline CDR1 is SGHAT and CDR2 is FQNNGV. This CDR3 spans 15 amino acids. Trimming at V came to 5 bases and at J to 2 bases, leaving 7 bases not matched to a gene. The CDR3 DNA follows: TGTGCCAGCAGCGAAAACACAGGGGGCACCTACGAGCAGTACTTC. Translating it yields CASSENTGGTYEQYF.

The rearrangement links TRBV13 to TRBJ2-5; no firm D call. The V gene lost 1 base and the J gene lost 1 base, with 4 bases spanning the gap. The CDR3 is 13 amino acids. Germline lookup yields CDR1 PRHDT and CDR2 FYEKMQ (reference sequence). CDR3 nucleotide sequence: TGTGCCAGCAGCTTAGACACCCAAGAGACCCAGTACTTC. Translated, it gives CASSLDTQETQYF.

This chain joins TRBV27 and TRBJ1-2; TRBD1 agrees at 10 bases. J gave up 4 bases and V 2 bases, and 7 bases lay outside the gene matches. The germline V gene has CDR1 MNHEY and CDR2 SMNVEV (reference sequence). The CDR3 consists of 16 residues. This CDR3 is CASSLNRQGATYGYTF. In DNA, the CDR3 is TGTGCCAGCAGTTTAAACCGACAGGGGGCCACCTATGGCTACACCTTC.

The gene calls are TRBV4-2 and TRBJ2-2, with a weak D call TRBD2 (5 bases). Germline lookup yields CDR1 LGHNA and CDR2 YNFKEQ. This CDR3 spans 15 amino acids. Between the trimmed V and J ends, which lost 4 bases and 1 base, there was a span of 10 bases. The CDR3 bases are TGTGCCAGCAGCCCCTTTGCGGGGAACACCGGGGAGCTGTTTTTT. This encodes CASSPFAGNTGELFF.

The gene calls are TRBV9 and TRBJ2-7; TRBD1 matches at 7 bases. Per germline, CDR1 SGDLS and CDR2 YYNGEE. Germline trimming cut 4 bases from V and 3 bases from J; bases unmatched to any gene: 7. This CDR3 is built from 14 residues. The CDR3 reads CASSLRDSNYEQYF. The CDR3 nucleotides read TGTGCCAGCAGCCTGAGGGACAGCAACTACGAGCAGTACTTC.

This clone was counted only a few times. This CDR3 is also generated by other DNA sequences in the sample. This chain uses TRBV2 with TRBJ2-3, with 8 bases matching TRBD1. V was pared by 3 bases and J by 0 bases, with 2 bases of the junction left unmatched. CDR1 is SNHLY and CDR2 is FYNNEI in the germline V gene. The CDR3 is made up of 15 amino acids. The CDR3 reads CASSDPGGSTDTQYF. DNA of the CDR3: TGTGCCAGCAGTGACCCAGGGGGCAGCACAGATACGCAGTATTTT. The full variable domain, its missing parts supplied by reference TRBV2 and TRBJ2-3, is EPEVTQTPSHQVTQMGQEVILRCVPISNHLYFYWYRQILGQKVEFLVSFYNNEISEKSEIFDDQFSVERPDGSNFTLKIRSTKLEDSAMYFCASSDPGGSTDTQYFGPGTRLTVL.